These T cell receptor beta chains were read from a single sample in a study of blood T cells in healthy people across ages. In TCRdb, the 5' RACE reads were re-called with MiXCR into one record per CDR3 protein. The table has around 850,000 distinct CDR3 sequences, 36% seen once; the top ten hold 10% to 15%. The specimen sequenced was blood. These receptors were taken from a man younger than 35 in good health. CDR3s include the opening cysteine and the closing phenylalanine or tryptophan. D genes are given only for firm matches. A row's size may be missing; if present it is once, few, many or a size class.

v_gene	d_gene	abundance	j_gene	CDR3nt	CDR3aa
TRBV2	.	.	TRBJ2-4	TGTGCCAGCAGTGAAAACGGGTCCCGCAAAAACATTCAGTACTTC	CASSENGSRKNIQYF
TRBV4-3	.	.	TRBJ1-6	TGCGCCAGCAGCCAAAGGCTACGGACAGTTGATGATTCACCCCTCCACTTT	CASSQRLRTVDDSPLHF
TRBV5-1	.	.	TRBJ2-4	TGCGCCAGCAGCTTCGTAGGGGTCGAGGGCAAAAACATTCCGTACTTC	CASSFVGVEGKNIPYF
TRBV6-4	.	few	TRBJ2-1	TGTGCCAGCAGTCCCACTAAAGAGGACGGGGCGGCCGAGCAGTTCTTC	CASSPTKEDGAAEQFF
TRBV6-1	.	.	TRBJ2-7	TGTGCCTGCAGGGACTCTAGCTCCTACGAGCAGTACTTC	CACRDSSSYEQYF
TRBV3-1	TRBD2	.	TRBJ2-3	TGTGCCAGCAGTCAGCGGAGGTCCCGACTAGCGGGCAAGGGAGATACGCAGTATTTT	CASSQRRSRLAGKGDTQYF
TRBV10-3	TRBD1	many	TRBJ1-2	TGTGCCATCAGTGGTGACAGGGGTCTTGGTGGCTACACCTTC	CAISGDRGLGGYTF
TRBV7-2	TRBD2	once	TRBJ2-3	TGTGCCAGCAGCCCCCCCGGTCTAGCGGCCTATACAGATACGCAGTATTTT	CASSPPGLAAYTDTQYF
TRBV10-3	.	.	TRBJ2-5	TGTGCCATCGGGCAGACCCAAGAGACCCAGTACTTC	CAIGQTQETQYF
TRBV5-1	.	many	TRBJ2-7	TGCGCCAGCAGCTTGGAAGGAGGGATTGACGAGCAGTACTTC	CASSLEGGIDEQYF
TRBV20-1	.	.	TRBJ2-3	TGCAGTCCAAGAGGACAGCCAAACACAGATACGCAGTATTTT	CSPRGQPNTDTQYF
TRBV7-9	TRBD2	.	TRBJ2-1	TGTGCCAGCAGCTTTCTAGCGGGGGGGCCTTATGAAGAGCAGTTCTTC	CASSFLAGGPYEEQFF
TRBV25-1	.	.	TRBJ2-1	TGTGCCAGCAGTGACCCCAGGAAGGGGAACAATGAGCAGTTCTTC	CASSDPRKGNNEQFF
TRBV6-6	.	many	TRBJ2-3	TGTGCCAGCAGCCTCTTCGGGGGAGCTAGCACAGATACGCAGTATTTT	CASSLFGGASTDTQYF
TRBV9	TRBD2	many	TRBJ2-3	TGTGCCAGCAGCGGTTCCGGGACTAGCATGCAGTATTTT	CASSGSGTSMQYF
TRBV27	.	.	TRBJ2-1	TGTGCCAGCGCGGGGCGGACCTACAATGAGCAGTTCTTC	CASAGRTYNEQFF
TRBV5-6	.	few	TRBJ2-4	TGTGCCAGCAGCATGGGACTTAGTGGGAACATTCAGTACTTC	CASSMGLSGNIQYF
TRBV11-1	.	.	TRBJ2-1	TGTGCCAGCAACCCGGACTATAGCTCCTACAATGAGCAGTTCTTC	CASNPDYSSYNEQFF
TRBV20-1	TRBD2	.	TRBJ2-1	TGCAGTGCTAGAGAGCAGGGGCGGGGGGGATACAATGAGCAGTTCTTC	CSAREQGRGGYNEQFF
TRBV19	TRBD1	few	TRBJ2-5	TGTGCCAGTAGCCCTGGACAGGTTCAAGAGACCCAGTACTTC	CASSPGQVQETQYF
TRBV5-5	.	.	TRBJ2-1	TGTGCCAGCAGCTTGATTACAGGGAGCAATGAGCAGTTCTTC	CASSLITGSNEQFF
TRBV4-1	.	.	TRBJ2-5	TGCGCCAGCAGCCAAGTCCAGGGACAAGAGACCCAGTACTTC	CASSQVQGQETQYF
TRBV6-4	.	.	TRBJ2-1	TGTGCCAGCAGTGACTCTGCCGACGGCCACGATGAGCAGTTCTTC	CASSDSADGHDEQFF
TRBV20-1	.	.	TRBJ2-1	TGCAGTGCGCAGACAGGTTCGGGAGAGACCCAGTTCTTC	CSAQTGSGETQFF
TRBV14	TRBD1	.	TRBJ1-4	TGTGCCAGCAGGAGGACAGGGGAGAGTGAAAAACTGTTTTTT	CASRRTGESEKLFF
TRBV20-1	.	.	TRBJ2-6	TGCAGTGCCTACCTCGGTGGTTCAGGGGCCAACGTCCTGACTTTC	CSAYLGGSGANVLTF
TRBV4-2	.	.	TRBJ2-7	TGTGCCAGCAGCCAAGGAGGGGGAAGGGCCTACGAGCAGTACTTC	CASSQGGGRAYEQYF
TRBV20-1	TRBD1	.	TRBJ1-1	TGCAGTGCTAGTACCCCGACAGGGGAAAACACTGAAGCTTTCTTT	CSASTPTGENTEAFF
TRBV7-2	TRBD2	.	TRBJ2-7	TGTGCCAGCAGCTTAGTAGGAGGACTAGCGGGGGACGAGCAGTACTTC	CASSLVGGLAGDEQYF
TRBV6-2/TRBV6-3	.	.	TRBJ1-5	TGTGCCAGCAGCCAGGGTTTATGGCAGCCCCAGCATTTT	CASSQGLWQPQHF
TRBV6-5	.	.	TRBJ2-4	TGTGCCAGCAGTCCGACAGTTAAGAACATTCAGTACTTC	CASSPTVKNIQYF
TRBV20-1	.	.	TRBJ1-6	TGCAGTGCTCCCCGCGGGGACGGGCATAATTCACCCCTCCACTTT	CSAPRGDGHNSPLHF
TRBV5-5	TRBD1	.	TRBJ1-1	TGTGCCAGCAACGACAGGGGTTGGACTGAAGCTTTCTTT	CASNDRGWTEAFF
TRBV4-3	.	.	TRBJ2-5	TGCGCCAGCAGCCAAGACAGTAAGGGTGCCGGTGGGACCCGGTACTTC	CASSQDSKGAGGTRYF
TRBV11-1	.	many	TRBJ2-5	TGTGCCAGCAGCCCTGCCAGGCAAGAGACCCAGTACTTC	CASSPARQETQYF
TRBV6-5	TRBD1	.	TRBJ1-1	TGTGCCAGCAGTTCGTCAGGGGGGGGAGCTTTCTTT	CASSSSGGGAFF
TRBV6-5	.	many	TRBJ1-2	TGTGCCAGCAGGAGTAGTAGTGGGACGGCCTATGGCTACACCTTC	CASRSSSGTAYGYTF
TRBV20-1	.	many	TRBJ2-1	TGCAGTGTTACAACAACAGGGAGCTCCTACAATGAGCAGTTCTTC	CSVTTTGSSYNEQFF
TRBV2	TRBD1	.	TRBJ2-1	TGTGCCAGCAGGGCCGGGACAGGGGTTTTTAATGAGCGGTTCTTC	CASRAGTGVFNERFF
TRBV7-6	.	few	TRBJ1-1	TGTGCCAGCAGCCCCCGACGGGGGCCCTCGAACACTGAAGCTTTCTTT	CASSPRRGPSNTEAFF
TRBV24-1	.	.	TRBJ2-7	TGTGCCAACCCTCAGGGGCTCCAGCCCTACGAGCAGTACTTC	CANPQGLQPYEQYF
TRBV6-5	.	few	TRBJ1-2	TGTGCCAGTAGTTACGCAGGACAGACTAACTATGGCTACACCTTC	CASSYAGQTNYGYTF
TRBV5-1	TRBD1	.	TRBJ1-1	TGCGCCAGCAGCTGGGGGACAGAAGAAGCTTTCTTT	CASSWGTEEAFF
TRBV10-3	.	.	TRBJ2-5	TGTGCCATCAAGGCAGGGGGGCAAGAGACCCAGTACTTC	CAIKAGGQETQYF
TRBV20-1	.	.	TRBJ2-3	TGCAGTGCTAGTGATGAGCGGGACAACACAGATACGCAGTATTTT	CSASDERDNTDTQYF
TRBV20-1	.	many	TRBJ1-2	TGCAGTGCTAGAGCCCCAACCTTCTATGGCTACACCTTC	CSARAPTFYGYTF